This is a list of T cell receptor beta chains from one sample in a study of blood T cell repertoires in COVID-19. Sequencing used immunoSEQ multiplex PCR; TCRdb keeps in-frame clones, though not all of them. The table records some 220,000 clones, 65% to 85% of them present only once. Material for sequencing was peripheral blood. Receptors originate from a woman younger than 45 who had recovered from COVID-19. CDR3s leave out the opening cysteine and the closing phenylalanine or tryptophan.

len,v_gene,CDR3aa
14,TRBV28,ASSAWGEGENQPQH
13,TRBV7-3,ASSLMGGGSYEQY
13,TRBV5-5,ASSLGTSGSYEQY
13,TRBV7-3,ASSLDYYSYNEQF
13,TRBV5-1,ASSLEGERYVEQY
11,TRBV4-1,ASSQNREETQY
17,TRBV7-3,ASSLAGTSGTFSYNEQF
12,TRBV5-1,ASTLTASGTEAF
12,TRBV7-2,ASSSGLARDTQY
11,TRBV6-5,ASSYPESQPQH
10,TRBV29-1,SVPRGTGEQY
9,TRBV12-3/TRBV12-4,ASSGLRELF
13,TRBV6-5,ASSYFGGQEGEAF
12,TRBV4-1,ASSQDQGPGELF
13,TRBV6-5,ASSYSPDREDTIY
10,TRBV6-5,ASSGQGHGYT
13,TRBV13,ASSTLAGGPNEQF
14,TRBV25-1,ASSESLAGTTDTQY
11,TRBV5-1,ASAKDSKYEQF
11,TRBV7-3,ASSLGGITEAF
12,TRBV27,ASQGQESSYEQY
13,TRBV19,ASSIESLSNQPQH
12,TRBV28,ASNSLQGRTEAF
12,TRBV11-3,ASSSPWRAGELF
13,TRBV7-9,ASSFTSRISYEQY
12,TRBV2,ASSPEGQGRGYT